Following are 9 T cell receptor beta chains from one sample sequenced in a study of early T cells in non-severe SARS-CoV-2 infection. In TCRdb, the 5' RACE reads were re-called with MiXCR into one record per CDR3 protein. Here the sample spans some 120,000 distinct CDR3 sequences, 15% being singletons. The sample consisted of whole blood. These receptors were obtained from an adult who was a healthcare worker with PCR-confirmed SARS-CoV-2 infection or an uninfected control (not recorded which).

The V call is TRBV2, the J call TRBJ2-7, with D maybe TRBD2 (5 bases). With 6 bases removed from V and 4 bases from J, the gap between germline ends came to 10 bases. Germline V lookup: CDR1 SNHLY, CDR2 FYNNEI. CDR3 length: 12 amino acids. As DNA, the CDR3 is TGTGCCAGCAGGGGAGCCGGGTACGAGCAGTACTTC. Protein sequence: CASRGAGYEQYF.

Only a few counts were recorded for this clonotype. V and J are TRBV11-2 and TRBJ1-1; D not certain. This CDR3 region has 13 residues. Trimming took off 3 bases at V and 1 base at J, with 6 bases between the two ends. Germline loops: CDR1 SGHAT, CDR2 FQNNGV. CDR3 bases: TGTGCCAGCAGCTTTTGGCAGAACACTGAAGCTTTCTTT. It is translated as CASSFWQNTEAFF.

This clonotype was detected a few times. The rearrangement joins TRBV25-1 to TRBJ1-4; unclear D gene. Germline assignment: CDR1 MGHDK and CDR2 SYGVNS. V dropped 6 bases and J dropped 8 bases, with 7 bases sitting between them. There are 11 residues in the CDR3. This CDR3 reads CASSEPEKLFF. The DNA of the CDR3 is TGTGCCAGCAGCGAACCCGAAAAACTGTTTTTT.

This clonotype was observed a handful of times. V is TRBV10-3 and J is TRBJ1-3; D is uncertain. The germline V gene has CDR1 ENHRY and CDR2 SYGVKD. Trimming stripped 2 bases from V and 0 bases from J, with 8 bases between. The length of the CDR3 is 15 residues. In DNA form, the CDR3 reads TGTGCCATCAGTGAGAACGTATACTCTGGAAACACCATATATTTT. Translation gives CAISENVYSGNTIYF.

The rearrangement uses TRBV25-1 and TRBJ2-7; D not certain. V was shortened by 6 bases and J by 0 bases, with 3 bases between the two germline ends. Germline V gene lookup returns CDR1 MGHDK and CDR2 SYGVNS. The CDR3 has 11 residues. The CDR3 sequence is CASSVSYEQYF. CDR3 in DNA: TGTGCCAGCAGCGTCTCCTACGAGCAGTACTTC.

This clonotype came up a few times. The genes are TRBV4-1 and TRBJ1-5; D is unclear. Germline CDR1 MGHRA, CDR2 YSYEKL. Between the trimmed V and J ends, which lost 5 bases and 3 bases, there was a span of 11 bases. The CDR3 is 14 amino acids. CDR3 nucleotides: TGCGCCAGCAGCGTCGGACTCCACAATCAGCCCCAGCATTTT. This sequence encodes CASSVGLHNQPQHF.

This clonotype was observed a handful of times. The gene calls are TRBV7-9 and TRBJ2-7; possibly TRBD1 for D (6 bases). V was clipped by 1 base and J by 9 bases, with 16 bases between them. The CDR3 extends over 14 amino acids. Germline lookup yields CDR1 SEHNR and CDR2 FQNEAQ (reference sequence). The chain's CDR3 is CASSLGRQDAGQYF. As DNA, the CDR3 is TGTGCCAGCAGCTTAGGGAGACAGGATGCAGGGCAGTACTTC.

A few counts support this clonotype. The chain has TRBV20-1 and TRBJ2-5, with D hard to call. This CDR3 contains 10 residues. The germline V gene has CDR1 DFQATT and CDR2 SNEGSKA (reference sequence). The V and J ends lost 6 bases and 3 bases respectively, with 5 bases between them. CDR3 amino acids: CSALEETQYF. The CDR3 coding sequence is TGCAGTGCCTTAGAAGAGACCCAGTACTTC.

Concerning this clonotype: Given a much more abundant clone one base away, this may be a read error. This sequence joins TRBV7-6 and TRBJ2-1; D is undetermined. CDR3 length: 14 residues. CDR1 is SGHVS, CDR2 FNYEAQ, per germline. The CDR3 sequence: CACSSTVGYNEQFF. The CDR3 DNA follows: TGTGCCTGCAGCTCGACGGTGGGGTACAATGAGCAGTTCTTC.